This TCR beta chain originates from a study of early T cells in non-severe SARS-CoV-2 infection. The length of the CDR3 is 16 residues. The J segment lost 0 bases and the V segment lost 7 bases, leaving 11 bases of the junction unmatched. In germline, CDR1 is SGHAT, CDR2 FQNNGV. TCRdb processed the 5' RACE reads anew with MiXCR; each CDR3 protein has one entry. The table lists tens of thousands of distinct CDR3 sequences, 8% to 10% of them singletons. The genes are TRBV11-2 and TRBJ2-5, with TRBD2 matching over 7 bases. The sequence was obtained from an adult who was a healthcare worker with PCR-confirmed SARS-CoV-2 infection or an uninfected control (not recorded which). Sequenced material: whole blood. The DNA for the CDR3 is TGTGCCAGCAACCCCTCCTTGGCGGGGGACCAAGAGACCCAGTACTTC. Amino acids: CASNPSLAGDQETQYF.